A selection of T cell receptor beta chains follows, all from one sample in a study of blood T cell repertoires in COVID-19. TCRdb's copy holds only in-frame clones and misses some; the assay was immunoSEQ multiplex PCR. Of some 220,000 clones in the sample, approximately 81% were seen once. The sequenced material came from peripheral blood. The receptors were gathered from a man aged 50 to 59 who had recovered from COVID-19. Each CDR3 is given with its conserved first and last residue. A D gene is named only where the DNA matches it firmly. Rows give clone size only sometimes, using once, few, many, or a class for an expanded clone.

clone_size: .; j_call: TRBJ1-1; d_call: .; v_call: TRBV30; cdr3_aa: CAWTPTRNTEAFF; cdr3_nt: TGTGCCTGGACCCCCACGAGGAACACTGAAGCTTTCTTT
clone_size: .; j_call: TRBJ1-2; d_call: .; v_call: TRBV6-1; cdr3_aa: CASSEAGGLYGYTF; cdr3_nt: TGTGCCAGCAGTGAAGCCGGAGGGCTCTATGGCTACACCTTC
clone_size: .; j_call: TRBJ2-3; d_call: .; v_call: TRBV2; cdr3_aa: CASRRRDWDTQYF; cdr3_nt: TGTGCCAGCAGGAGGCGGGATTGGGATACGCAGTATTTT
clone_size: .; j_call: TRBJ2-7; d_call: TRBD2; v_call: TRBV5-4; cdr3_aa: CASSLGASGVYEQYF; cdr3_nt: TGTGCCAGCAGCTTGGGTGCTAGCGGAGTGTACGAGCAGTACTTC
clone_size: .; j_call: TRBJ1-2; d_call: TRBD1; v_call: TRBV5-6; cdr3_aa: CASKVRTGSSGDGYTF; cdr3_nt: TGTGCCAGCAAGGTCCGGACAGGGTCTTCTGGGGATGGCTACACCTTC
clone_size: .; j_call: TRBJ2-3; d_call: TRBD2; v_call: TRBV5-4; cdr3_aa: CASSPRGGRAGPDTQYF; cdr3_nt: TGTGCCAGCAGCCCACGGGGCGGGAGGGCCGGCCCCGATACGCAGTATTTT
clone_size: .; j_call: TRBJ1-6; d_call: .; v_call: TRBV29-1; cdr3_aa: CSVGVRDQVTSQGTPLHF; cdr3_nt: TGCAGCGTTGGTGTTCGAGACCAAGTGACCTCGCAGGGGACACCCCTCCACTTT
clone_size: .; j_call: TRBJ1-3; d_call: .; v_call: TRBV5-1; cdr3_aa: CASSFDKPGNTIYF; cdr3_nt: TGCGCCAGCAGCTTTGACAAGCCTGGAAACACCATATATTTT
clone_size: once; j_call: TRBJ2-7; d_call: TRBD1; v_call: TRBV9; cdr3_aa: CASSETGVPYEQYF; cdr3_nt: TGTGCCAGCAGCGAGACAGGGGTGCCCTACGAGCAGTACTTC
clone_size: .; j_call: TRBJ2-1; d_call: .; v_call: TRBV3-1/TRBV3-2; cdr3_aa: CASSQGKRQSEQFF; cdr3_nt: TGTGCCAGCAGCCAAGGTAAGCGGCAGTCTGAGCAGTTCTTC
clone_size: .; j_call: TRBJ2-3; d_call: .; v_call: TRBV5-5; cdr3_aa: CASGDTGFHTDTQYF; cdr3_nt: TGTGCCAGCGGCGATACCGGGTTTCACACAGATACGCAGTATTTT